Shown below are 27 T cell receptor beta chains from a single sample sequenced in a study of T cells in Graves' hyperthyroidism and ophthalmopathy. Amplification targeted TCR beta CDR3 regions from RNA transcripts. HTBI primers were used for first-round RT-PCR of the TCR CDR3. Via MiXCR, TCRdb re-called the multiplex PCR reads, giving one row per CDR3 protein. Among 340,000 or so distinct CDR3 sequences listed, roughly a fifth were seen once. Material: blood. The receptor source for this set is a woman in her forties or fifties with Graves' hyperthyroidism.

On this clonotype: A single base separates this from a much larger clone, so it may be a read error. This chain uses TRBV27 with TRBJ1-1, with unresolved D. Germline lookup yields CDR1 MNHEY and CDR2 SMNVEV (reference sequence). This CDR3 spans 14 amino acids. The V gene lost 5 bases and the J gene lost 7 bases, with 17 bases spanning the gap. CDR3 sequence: CASSPRRKPIEAFF. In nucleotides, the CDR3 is TGTGCCAGCAGTCCCCGCAGGAAACCCATTGAAGCTTTCTTT.

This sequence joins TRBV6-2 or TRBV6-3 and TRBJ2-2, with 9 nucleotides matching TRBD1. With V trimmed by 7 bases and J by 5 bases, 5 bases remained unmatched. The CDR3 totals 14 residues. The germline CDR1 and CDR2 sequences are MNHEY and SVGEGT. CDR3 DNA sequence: TGTGCCAGCACCGGGGGGACAGGGACCGGGGAGCTGTTTTTT. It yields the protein CASTGGTGTGELFF.

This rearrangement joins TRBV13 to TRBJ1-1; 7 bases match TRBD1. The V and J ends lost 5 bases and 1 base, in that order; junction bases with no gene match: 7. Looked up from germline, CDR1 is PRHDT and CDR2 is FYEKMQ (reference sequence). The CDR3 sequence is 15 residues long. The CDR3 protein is CASSMPRGGNTEAFF. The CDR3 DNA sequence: TGTGCCAGCAGCATGCCCAGGGGGGGGAACACTGAAGCTTTCTTT. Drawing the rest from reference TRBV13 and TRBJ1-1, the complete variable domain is AAGVIQSPRHLIKEKRETATLKCYPIPRHDTVYWYQQGPGQDPQFLISFYEKMQSDKGSIPDRFSAQQFSDYHSELNMSSLELGDSALYFCASSMPRGGNTEAFFGQGTRLTVV.

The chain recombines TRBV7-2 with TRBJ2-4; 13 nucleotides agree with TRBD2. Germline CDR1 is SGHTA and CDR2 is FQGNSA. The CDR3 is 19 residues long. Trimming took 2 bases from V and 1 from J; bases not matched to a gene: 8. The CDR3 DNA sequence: TGTGCCAGCAGCTTATCGACTAGCGGGGGGTGGAGGGCCAAAAACATTCAGTACTTC. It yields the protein CASSLSTSGGWRAKNIQYF.

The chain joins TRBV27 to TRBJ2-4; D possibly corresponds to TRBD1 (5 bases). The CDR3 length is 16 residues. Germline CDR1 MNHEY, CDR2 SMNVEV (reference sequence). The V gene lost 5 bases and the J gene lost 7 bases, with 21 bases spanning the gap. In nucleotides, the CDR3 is TGTGCCAGCAGTCTCCATGGTGAAGGGGCGCTGAACATTCAGTACTTC. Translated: CASSLHGEGALNIQYF.

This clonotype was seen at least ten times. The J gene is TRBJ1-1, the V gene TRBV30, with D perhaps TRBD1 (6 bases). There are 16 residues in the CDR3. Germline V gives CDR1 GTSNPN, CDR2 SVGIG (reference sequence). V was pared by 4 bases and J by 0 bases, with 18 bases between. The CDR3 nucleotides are TGTGCCTGGAAACAGGGTGGTGGGCCTATGAACACTGAAGCTTTCTTT. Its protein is CAWKQGGGPMNTEAFF.

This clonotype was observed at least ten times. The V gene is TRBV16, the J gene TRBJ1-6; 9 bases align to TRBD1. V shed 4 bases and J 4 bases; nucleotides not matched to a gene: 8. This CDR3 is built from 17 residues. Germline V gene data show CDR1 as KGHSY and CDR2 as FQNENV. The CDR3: CASSRTGTGSYNSPLHF. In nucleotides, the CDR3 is TGTGCCAGCAGCCGCACCGGGACAGGGTCTTATAATTCACCCCTCCACTTT.

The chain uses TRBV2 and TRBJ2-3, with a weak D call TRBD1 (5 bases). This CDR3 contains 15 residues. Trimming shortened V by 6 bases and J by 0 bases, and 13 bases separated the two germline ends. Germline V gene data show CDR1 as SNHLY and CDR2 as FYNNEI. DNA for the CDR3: TGTGCCAGCAGCTTAGAACGGACAAGCACAGATACGCAGTATTTT. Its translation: CASSLERTSTDTQYF.

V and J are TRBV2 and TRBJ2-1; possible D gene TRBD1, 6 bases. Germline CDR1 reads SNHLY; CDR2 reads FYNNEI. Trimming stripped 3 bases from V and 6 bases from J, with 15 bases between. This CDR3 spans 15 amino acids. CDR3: CASSERTAQANEQFF. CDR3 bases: TGTGCCAGCAGTGAGAGGACAGCCCAGGCCAATGAGCAGTTCTTC.

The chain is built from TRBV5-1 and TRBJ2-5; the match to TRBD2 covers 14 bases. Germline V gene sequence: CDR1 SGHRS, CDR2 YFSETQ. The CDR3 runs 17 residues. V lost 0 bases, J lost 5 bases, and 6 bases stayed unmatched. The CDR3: CASSLGRLAGGRETQYF. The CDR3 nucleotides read TGCGCCAGCAGCTTGGGTCGACTAGCGGGAGGGAGGGAGACCCAGTACTTC. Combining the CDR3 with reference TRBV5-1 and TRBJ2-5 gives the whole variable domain KAGVTQTPRYLIKTRGQQVTLSCSPISGHRSVSWYQQTPGQGLQFLFEYFSETQRNKGNFPGRFSGRQFSNSRSEMNVSTLELGDSALYLCASSLGRLAGGRETQYFGPGTRLLVL.

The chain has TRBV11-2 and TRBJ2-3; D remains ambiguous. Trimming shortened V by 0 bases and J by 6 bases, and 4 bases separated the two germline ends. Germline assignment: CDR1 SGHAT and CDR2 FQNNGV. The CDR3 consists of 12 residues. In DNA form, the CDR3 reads TGTGCCAGCAGCTTAGAGGTCGATACGCAGTATTTT. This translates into CASSLEVDTQYF.

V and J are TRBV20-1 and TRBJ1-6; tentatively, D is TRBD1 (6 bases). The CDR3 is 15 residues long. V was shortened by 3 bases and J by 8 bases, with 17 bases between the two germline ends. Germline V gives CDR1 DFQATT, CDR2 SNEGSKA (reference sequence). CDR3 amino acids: CSASQGTNGHSPLHF. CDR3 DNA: TGCAGTGCTAGTCAAGGGACAAACGGCCATTCACCCCTCCACTTT.

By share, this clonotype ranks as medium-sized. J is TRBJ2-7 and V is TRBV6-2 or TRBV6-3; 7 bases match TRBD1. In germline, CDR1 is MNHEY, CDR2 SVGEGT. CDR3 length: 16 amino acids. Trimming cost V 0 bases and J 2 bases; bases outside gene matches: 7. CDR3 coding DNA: TGTGCCAGCAGTTACTCGACCCGGGACAGCCCCTACGAGCAGTACTTC. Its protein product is CASSYSTRDSPYEQYF.

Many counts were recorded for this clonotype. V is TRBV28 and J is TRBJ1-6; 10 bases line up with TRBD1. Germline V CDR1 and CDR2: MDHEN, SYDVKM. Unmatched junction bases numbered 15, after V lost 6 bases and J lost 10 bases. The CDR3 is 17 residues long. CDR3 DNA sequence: TGTGCCAGCAGAACAATCGATCCGGGACAGGGGAAGTCACCCCTCCACTTT. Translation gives CASRTIDPGQGKSPLHF.

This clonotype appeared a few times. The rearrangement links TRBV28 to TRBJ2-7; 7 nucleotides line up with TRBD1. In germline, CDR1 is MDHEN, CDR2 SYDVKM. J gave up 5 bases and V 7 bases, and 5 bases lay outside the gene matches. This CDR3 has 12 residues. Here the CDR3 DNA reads TGTGCCAGCACTGACAGGGTGCACGAGCAGTACTTC. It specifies CASTDRVHEQYF.

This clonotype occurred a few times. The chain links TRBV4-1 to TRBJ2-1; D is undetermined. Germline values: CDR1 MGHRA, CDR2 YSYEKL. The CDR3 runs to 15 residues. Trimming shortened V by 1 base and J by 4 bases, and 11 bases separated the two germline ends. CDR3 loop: CASSQGPAVYNEQFF. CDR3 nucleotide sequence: TGCGCCAGCAGCCAAGGCCCTGCCGTTTACAATGAGCAGTTCTTC.

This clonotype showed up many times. The CDR3: CASSFGDKNTEAFF. The CDR3 DNA follows: TGTGCCAGCAGTTTCGGAGACAAGAACACTGAAGCTTTCTTT. The chain couples TRBV28 to TRBJ1-1; D remains ambiguous. V lost 3 bases to trimming and J lost 1 base, with 9 bases between them. This CDR3 contains 14 residues. Germline CDR1 reads MDHEN; CDR2 reads SYDVKM. The complete variable domain, with remaining parts taken from reference TRBV28 and TRBJ1-1, reads DVKVTQSSRYLVKRTGEKVFLECVQDMDHENMFWYRQDPGLGLRLIYFSYDVKMKEKGDIPEGYSVSREKKERFSLILESASTNQTSMYLCASSFGDKNTEAFFGQGTRLTVV.

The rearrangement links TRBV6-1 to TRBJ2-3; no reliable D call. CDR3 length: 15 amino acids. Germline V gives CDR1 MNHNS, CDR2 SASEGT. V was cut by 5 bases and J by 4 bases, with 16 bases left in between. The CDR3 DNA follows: TGTGCCAGCAGTTTCAACCCGACCCCGGCAGATACGCAGTATTTT. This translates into CASSFNPTPADTQYF.

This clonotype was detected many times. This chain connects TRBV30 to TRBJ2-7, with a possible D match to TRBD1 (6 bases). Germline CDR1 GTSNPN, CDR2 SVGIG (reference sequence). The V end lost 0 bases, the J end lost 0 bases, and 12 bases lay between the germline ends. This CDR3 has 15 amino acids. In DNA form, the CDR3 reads TGTGCCTGGAGTGTACCAGGGGCCAGCTCCTACGAGCAGTACTTC. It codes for CAWSVPGASSYEQYF.

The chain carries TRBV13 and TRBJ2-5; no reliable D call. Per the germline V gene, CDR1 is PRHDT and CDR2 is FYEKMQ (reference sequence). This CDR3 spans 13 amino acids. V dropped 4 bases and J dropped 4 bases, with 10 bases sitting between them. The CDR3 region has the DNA TGTGCCAGCAGCTCCCTTGCTTCAGAGACCCAGTACTTC. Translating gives CASSSLASETQYF.

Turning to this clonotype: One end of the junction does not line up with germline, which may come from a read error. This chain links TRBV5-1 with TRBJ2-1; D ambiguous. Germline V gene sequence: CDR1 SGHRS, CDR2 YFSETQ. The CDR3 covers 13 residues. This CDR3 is CTSSHDGYNEQFF. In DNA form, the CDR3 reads TGCACCAGCAGCCACGACGGATACAATGAGCAGTTCTTC.

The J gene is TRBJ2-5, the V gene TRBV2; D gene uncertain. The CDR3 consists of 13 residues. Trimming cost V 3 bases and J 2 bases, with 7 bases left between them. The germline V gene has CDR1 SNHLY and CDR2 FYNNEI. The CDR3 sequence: CASSEWQQETQYF. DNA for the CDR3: TGTGCCAGCAGTGAGTGGCAGCAAGAGACCCAGTACTTC.

DNA of the CDR3: TGCGCCAGCAGCTCTAGCGGGGGCCTCAGCTCCTACGAGCAGTACTTC. Its translation: CASSSSGGLSSYEQYF. This chain connects TRBV5-1 to TRBJ2-7; 10 bases match TRBD2. Trimming removed 3 bases from V and 0 bases from J; junction bases left unmatched: 6. The CDR3 loop spans 16 amino acids. Germline V gene sequence: CDR1 SGHRS, CDR2 YFSETQ.

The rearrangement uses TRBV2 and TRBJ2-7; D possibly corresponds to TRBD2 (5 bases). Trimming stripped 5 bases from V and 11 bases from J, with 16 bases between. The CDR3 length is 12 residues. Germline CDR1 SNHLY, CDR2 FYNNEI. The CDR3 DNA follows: TGTGCCAGCAGTAAACCCAGAGAGGGCGAGTACTTC. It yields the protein CASSKPREGEYF.

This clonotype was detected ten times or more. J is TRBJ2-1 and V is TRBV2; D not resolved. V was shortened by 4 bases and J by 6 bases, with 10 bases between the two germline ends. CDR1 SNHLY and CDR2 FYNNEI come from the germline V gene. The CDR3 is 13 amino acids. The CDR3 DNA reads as TGTGCCAGCAGTGTTGGCAGGATCAATGAGCAGTTCTTC. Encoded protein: CASSVGRINEQFF.

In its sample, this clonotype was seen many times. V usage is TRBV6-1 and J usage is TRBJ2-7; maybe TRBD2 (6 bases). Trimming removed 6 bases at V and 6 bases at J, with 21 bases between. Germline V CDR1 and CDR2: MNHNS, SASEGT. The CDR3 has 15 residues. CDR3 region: CASRGPGLAGFEQYF. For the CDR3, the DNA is TGTGCCAGCAGGGGACCTGGACTTGCGGGATTCGAGCAGTACTTC.

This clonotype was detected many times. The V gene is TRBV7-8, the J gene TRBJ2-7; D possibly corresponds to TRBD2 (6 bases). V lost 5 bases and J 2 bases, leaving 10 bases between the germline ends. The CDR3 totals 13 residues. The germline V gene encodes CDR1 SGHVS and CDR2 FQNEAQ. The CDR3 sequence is CASSQTRAYEQYF. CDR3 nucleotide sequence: TGTGCCAGCAGCCAGACTAGGGCCTACGAGCAGTACTTC. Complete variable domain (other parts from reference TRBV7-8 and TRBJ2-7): GAGVSQSPRYKVAKRGQDVALRCDPISGHVSLFWYQQALGQGPEFLTYFQNEAQLDKSGLPSDRFFAERPEGSVSTLKIQRTQQEDSAVYLCASSQTRAYEQYFGPGTRLTVT.